This record looks at one T cell receptor (beta chain) sequence and its context. The antigen is not known. This entry is derived from a study of cytomegalovirus exposure and HLA in healthy donors. Study outcomes and limitations: In a later analysis, parvovirus B19, influenza, CMV and Epstein-Barr virus appeared linked to several top co-occurrence clusters. Overall, approximately 150 TCR beta chains were annotated as cytomegalovirus-associated. TCR beta sequences numbering under 20,000 were associated with HLA alleles at 0.05 false discovery rate in a later analysis.

Both 60 Vbeta primers and 13 Jbeta primers went into the PCR. The data were produced by immunoSEQ multiplex PCR, yet TCRdb's version contains in-frame clones alone and is incomplete. In the table there are about 180,000 clones, 79% of which are singletons. Trimming took 5 bases from V and 4 from J, leaving 12 bases between them. Looked up from germline, CDR1 is SGHNT and CDR2 is YENEEA. CDR3 size: 13 residues. This sequence was found in a woman in her thirties or forties in good health and CMV-seronegative. The V gene is TRBV11-3, the J gene TRBJ2-7; the D gene is possibly TRBD1 (6 bases). Sequencing was carried out using PBMCs. CDR3 sequence (DNA): TGTGCCAGCAGCCCGACAGGACCTTACGAGCAGTACTTC. Translating it yields CASSPTGPYEQYF.